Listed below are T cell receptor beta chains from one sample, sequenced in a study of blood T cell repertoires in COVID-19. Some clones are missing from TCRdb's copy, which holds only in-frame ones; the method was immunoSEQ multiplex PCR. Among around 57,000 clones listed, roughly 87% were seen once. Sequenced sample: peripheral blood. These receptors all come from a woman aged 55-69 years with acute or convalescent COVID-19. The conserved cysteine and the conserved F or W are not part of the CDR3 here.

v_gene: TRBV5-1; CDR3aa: ASSEGQSYGYT
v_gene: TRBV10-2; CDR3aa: ASSDPAGYTEAF
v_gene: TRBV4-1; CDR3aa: ASSPSAGGVQPQH
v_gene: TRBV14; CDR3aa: ASSLGAPGNSPLH
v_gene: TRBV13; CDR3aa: ASSLAGQGAGNTIY
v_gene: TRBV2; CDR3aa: ASTERLAGGPRPTDTQY
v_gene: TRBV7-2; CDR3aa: ASSLSQRSTDTQY
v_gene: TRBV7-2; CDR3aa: ASSRVPGNQAEAF
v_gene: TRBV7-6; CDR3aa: ASSLPTGGYEQF
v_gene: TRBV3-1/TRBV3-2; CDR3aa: ASSQGLETQY
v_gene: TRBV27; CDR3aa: ASSSSNTGELF
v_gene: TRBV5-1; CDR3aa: ASSLRRGRDDNSPLH
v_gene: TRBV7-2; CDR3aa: ASSLGEWNTGELF
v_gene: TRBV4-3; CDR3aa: ASSQDGGSYEQY
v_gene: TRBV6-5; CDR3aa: ASSPGQGSYYGYT
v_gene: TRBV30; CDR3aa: AWSVLAVPGELF
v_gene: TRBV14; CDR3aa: ASRPGGISGANVLT
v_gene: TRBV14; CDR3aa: ASRDSAGNTEAF
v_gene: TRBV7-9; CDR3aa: ASSLGQGEYNEQF
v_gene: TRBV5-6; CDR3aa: ASSLFRGTKNIQY
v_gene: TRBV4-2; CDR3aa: ASSNGGTGRDTEAF
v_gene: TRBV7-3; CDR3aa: ASSLEGSQYNEQF
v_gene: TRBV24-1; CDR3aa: ATSDSGTGGRNYGYT
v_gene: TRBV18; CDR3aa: ASSPRTPGRSEKLF
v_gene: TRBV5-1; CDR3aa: ASSLGFGSLQETQY
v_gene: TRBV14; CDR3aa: ASSLRGWRTGELF
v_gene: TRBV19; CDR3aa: ASSDSHYGYT
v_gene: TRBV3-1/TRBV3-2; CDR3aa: ASSRGMVYGYT
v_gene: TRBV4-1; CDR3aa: ASSPGQGAIEQY
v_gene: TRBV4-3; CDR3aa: ASSQGLVGAYAEQY
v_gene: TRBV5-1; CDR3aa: ASSLFGGNPPDTQY
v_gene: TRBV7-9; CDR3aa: ASSLDAGVYGYT
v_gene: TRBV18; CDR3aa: ASSPSGGQETQY
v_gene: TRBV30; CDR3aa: AWSVSLAGHEQY
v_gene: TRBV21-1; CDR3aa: ASSKPSGGGSTDTQY
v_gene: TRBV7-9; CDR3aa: ASSPSVPLAIDTQY
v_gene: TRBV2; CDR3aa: ASRDRGSRPDNEQF
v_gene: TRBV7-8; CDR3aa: ASSLPRSGSPLH
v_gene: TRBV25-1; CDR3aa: ASSETGSRQQF
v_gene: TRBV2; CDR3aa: ASSGSTGSDTQY
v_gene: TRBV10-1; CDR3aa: ASSEQGNNSPLH
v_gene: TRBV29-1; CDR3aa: SVGILQGAATNEKLF
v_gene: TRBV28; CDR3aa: ASRRAGGVNQPQH
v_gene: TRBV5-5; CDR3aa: ASSLGQGGTGELF
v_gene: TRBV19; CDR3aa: ASSYSGTGANEQF
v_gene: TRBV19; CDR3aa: ASSTQGASYEQY
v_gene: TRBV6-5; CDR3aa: ASSTTDMNTEAF
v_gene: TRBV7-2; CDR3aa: ASTQVLGGGGYT
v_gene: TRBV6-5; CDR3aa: ASNNRDSPLH
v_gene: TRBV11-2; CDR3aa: ASSAPHDRGYGSPLH
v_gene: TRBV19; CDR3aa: ASSPGGALDQPQH
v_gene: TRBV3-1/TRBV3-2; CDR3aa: ASSIPGRSFEQY